The clone carrying this TCR beta chain has at least ten counts. TCRdb independently ran MiXCR on the PCR reads; one entry per CDR3 protein. The data contain around 470,000 distinct CDR3 sequences, under 30% of them singletons. These data come from a study of molecular identifiers for immune sequencing clone quantification. In germline, CDR1 is GTSNPN, CDR2 SVGIG (reference sequence). CDR3 size: 13 residues. Trimming removed 0 bases at V and 6 bases at J, with 11 bases between. The sequence derives from a human donor in good health. Some libraries in this study had Jurkat cell RNA spiked in. The sample consisted of naive CD8+ T cells from blood, with Jurkat cell RNA spiked in. Subset in this sample: FACS-sorted CD8+CD4-CCR7+CD45RA+ naive T cells. The chain uses TRBV30 and TRBJ1-1; TRBD1 might be the D (6 bases). CDR3: CAWSVDSGAEAFF. CDR3 sequence (DNA): TGTGCCTGGAGTGTAGACTCAGGGGCTGAAGCTTTCTTT. Variable domain in full (rest from reference TRBV30 and TRBJ1-1): SQTIHQWPATLVQPVGSPLSLECTVEGTSNPNLYWYRQAAGRGLQLLFYSVGIGQISSEVPQNLSASRPQDRQFILSSKKLLLSDSGFYLCAWSVDSGAEAFFGQGTRLTVV.